One and the same sample provided the 17 T cell receptor beta chains below, sequenced in a study of blood T cell repertoires in COVID-19. The table came from immunoSEQ multiplex PCR; TCRdb's copy has only in-frame clones and leaves some out. This table has about 360,000 clones, around 84% appearing once. The sample comprised peripheral blood. These receptors were obtained from a human donor in a cohort sampled during active COVID-19.

This chain links TRBV7-9 with TRBJ2-2; tentative D call: TRBD2 (7 bases). Per germline, CDR1 SEHNR and CDR2 FQNEAQ (reference sequence). Trimming removed 5 bases from V and 7 bases from J, with 17 bases in between. This CDR3 is built from 15 residues. The CDR3 DNA is TGTGCCAGCAGCCAAGGGGGGGGCGCTGGCGGGGAGCTGTTTTTT. Translation: CASSQGGGAGGELFF. The full variable domain, completed using reference TRBV7-9 and TRBJ2-2, is DTGVSQNPRHKITKRGQNVTFRCDPISEHNRLYWYRQTLGQGPEFLTYFQNEAQLEKSRLLSDRFSAERPKGSFSTLEIQRTEQGDSAMYLCASSQGGGAGGELFFGEGSRLTVL.

This clone has only one observation. The chain uses TRBV7-9 and TRBJ2-7, with D possibly TRBD1 on 5 matching bases. The CDR3 runs to 15 residues. V gave up 0 bases and J gave up 2 bases, with 11 bases separating them. The germline gives CDR1 SEHNR, CDR2 FQNEAQ (reference sequence). Here the CDR3 reads CASSLAAAGTYEQYF. The CDR3 DNA reads TGTGCCAGCAGCTTAGCGGCGGCAGGGACCTACGAGCAGTACTTC.

The chain has TRBV6-5 and TRBJ2-7; 7 bases line up with TRBD1. The germline V gene has CDR1 MNHEY and CDR2 SVGAGI. The CDR3 contains 13 residues. The J segment lost 0 bases and the V segment lost 10 bases, leaving 6 bases of the junction unmatched. This CDR3 reads CATSEGASYEQYF. The CDR3 DNA sequence: TGTGCCACCAGCGAGGGGGCCTCCTACGAGCAGTACTTC.

The chain carries TRBV7-3 and TRBJ2-3, with 7 positions matching TRBD2. Germline CDR1 SGHTA, CDR2 FQGTGA. The ends lost 5 bases at V and 4 bases at J; junction bases unmatched: 12. The CDR3 has 16 residues. The CDR3 sequence: CASSRRLAGASDTQYF. The CDR3 DNA is TGTGCCAGCAGCCGCCGACTAGCCGGTGCCTCAGATACGCAGTATTTT. Variable domain in full (rest from reference TRBV7-3 and TRBJ2-3): GAGVSQTPSNKVTEKGKYVELRCDPISGHTALYWYRQSLGQGPEFLIYFQGTGAADDSGLPNDRFFAVRPEGSVSTLKIQRTERGDSAVYLCASSRRLAGASDTQYFGPGTRLTVL.

The V and J genes are TRBV28 and TRBJ2-1; 8 bases fit TRBD2. Germline CDR1 reads MDHEN; CDR2 reads SYDVKM. The ends lost 3 bases at V and 7 bases at J; junction bases unmatched: 5. The CDR3 covers 14 residues. As DNA, the CDR3 is TGTGCCAGCAGTTTGGCGGGGGGTCGGAATGAGCAGTTCTTC. Translating gives CASSLAGGRNEQFF.

The chain has TRBV5-1 and TRBJ1-2, with 8 bases fitting TRBD1. The CDR3 length is 16 residues. The germline CDR1 and CDR2 sequences are SGHRS and YFSETQ. The ends lost 4 bases at V and 8 bases at J; junction bases unmatched: 16. The CDR3 region is CASSPAERRGRQGYTF. The CDR3 region has the DNA TGCGCCAGCAGCCCGGCGGAACGCAGGGGGCGTCAGGGCTACACCTTC.

The chain is built from TRBV7-6 and TRBJ2-4; a possible D gene is TRBD2 (6 bases). With 2 bases removed from V and 4 bases from J, the gap between germline ends came to 18 bases. Germline lookup yields CDR1 SGHVS and CDR2 FNYEAQ. The CDR3 totals 17 residues. The CDR3 loop reads CASSLSWARDGKNIQYF. The CDR3 coding sequence is TGTGCCAGCAGCTTAAGTTGGGCGCGGGACGGGAAAAACATTCAGTACTTC.

The J gene is TRBJ2-3, the V gene TRBV7-6; tentatively, D is TRBD2 (5 bases). CDR3 size: 15 residues. Trimming cost V 5 bases and J 0 bases, with 12 bases left between them. The germline V gene encodes CDR1 SGHVS and CDR2 FNYEAQ. The CDR3 region has the DNA TGTGCCAGCAGCCGCGGGCTCCCCAGCACAGATACGCAGTATTTT. This codes for CASSRGLPSTDTQYF.

V and J are TRBV3-1 (or the pseudogene TRBV3-2) and TRBJ2-1, with TRBD2 as a possible D gene (6 bases). CDR3 length: 15 amino acids. Germline lookup yields CDR1 LGHDT and CDR2 YNNKEL (reference sequence). The V and J ends lost 5 bases and 3 bases respectively, with 14 bases between them. CDR3 DNA: TGTGCCAGCAGCGCGACAGCGGAGGGCTACAATGAGCAGTTCTTC. It specifies CASSATAEGYNEQFF.

The chain recombines TRBV2 with TRBJ1-4; D gene uncertain. V shed 1 base and J shed 8 bases, with 11 bases lying between them. Germline CDR1 is SNHLY and CDR2 is FYNNEI. The CDR3 is 14 residues long. CDR3 in amino acids: CASSEGHSREKLFF. The CDR3 DNA is TGTGCCAGCAGTGAAGGTCACTCTAGGGAAAAACTGTTTTTT.

V gene TRBV4-2 combines with J gene TRBJ2-1; D is uncertain. V dropped 0 bases and J dropped 8 bases, with 8 bases sitting between them. The length of the CDR3 is 13 residues. The germline V gene encodes CDR1 LGHNA and CDR2 YNFKEQ. The CDR3 spells CASSQDNGDEQFF. In nucleotides, the CDR3 is TGTGCCAGCAGCCAAGATAACGGTGATGAGCAGTTCTTC.

The gene calls are TRBV4-1 and TRBJ1-2; D is unresolved. The germline V gene has CDR1 MGHRA and CDR2 YSYEKL. There are 15 residues in the CDR3. Trimming removed 2 bases from V and 8 bases from J, with 18 bases in between. CDR3 region: CASSQIARAVTGYTF. The CDR3 bases are TGCGCCAGCAGCCAAATTGCGCGGGCCGTAACAGGCTACACCTTC.

The chain is built from TRBV9 and TRBJ2-4; the match to TRBD2 covers 9 bases. This CDR3 is 14 amino acids long. J lost 7 bases, V lost 7 bases, and 9 bases had no gene match. Per the germline V gene, CDR1 is SGDLS and CDR2 is YYNGEE. The CDR3 bases are TGTGCCAGCGGGCCTGGCGGGGGGGGTAACATTCAGTACTTC. This sequence encodes CASGPGGGGNIQYF.

This clone was counted only a few times. The V gene is TRBV7-9, the J gene TRBJ1-2; the D is unclear. CDR1 SEHNR and CDR2 FQNEAQ come from the germline V gene (reference sequence). Trimming took off 5 bases at V and 8 bases at J, with 15 bases between the two ends. The CDR3 totals 13 residues. DNA of the CDR3: TGTGCCAGCAGCCCACCAGGCCGCCAGGGCTACACCTTC. It encodes CASSPPGRQGYTF.

The genes are TRBV11-1 and TRBJ1-2; no reliable D call. Germline V lookup: CDR1 SGHAT, CDR2 FQDESV (reference sequence). The CDR3 is 12 residues long. Trimming cost V 5 bases and J 3 bases, with 7 bases left between them. In nucleotides, the CDR3 is TGTGCCAGCAGCAACAGACACTATGGCTACACCTTC. This sequence encodes CASSNRHYGYTF.

At least ten counts were recorded for this clone. This chain links TRBV7-8 with TRBJ2-1, with TRBD2 matching 10 bases. The trim removed 5 bases at V and 8 bases at J, leaving 15 bases unmatched. The CDR3 runs 17 residues. Germline-derived CDR1 and CDR2 are SGHVS and FQNEAQ. CDR3: CASSRSILAGVSDEQFF. CDR3 DNA: TGTGCCAGCAGCCGATCCATCCTAGCGGGAGTGTCCGATGAGCAGTTCTTC.

This chain connects TRBV6-1 to TRBJ2-1, with D perhaps TRBD2 (6 bases). CDR1 and CDR2 from the germline V gene are MNHNS and SASEGT. Trimming shortened V by 0 bases and J by 6 bases, and 12 bases separated the two germline ends. The CDR3 runs to 15 residues. CDR3 DNA sequence: TGTGCCAGCAGTGAAGCGGAGGAGGGAAGCAATGAGCAGTTCTTC. This encodes CASSEAEEGSNEQFF.